This is a list of T cell receptor beta chains from one sample in a study of blood T cell repertoires in COVID-19. Measured with immunoSEQ multiplex PCR; TCRdb has only the in-frame clones, and not every one. The sample holds 150,000 or so clones, roughly four fifths seen once. The sequencing input was PBMCs or T cells enriched from blood (not recorded which). The receptors were gathered from a man in his fifties who had recovered from COVID-19. CDR3s include the opening cysteine and the closing phenylalanine or tryptophan. The D gene is left open where the match is weak. The size field is filled for only some rows; it gives once, few, many or a size class.

clone size: -
D gene: -
V gene: TRBV9
J gene: TRBJ1-6
CDR3 DNA: TGTGCCAGCAGCGTAATGTCTGGGGAGTCAGGACCCCTCCACTTT
CDR3 protein: CASSVMSGESGPLHF

clone size: -
D gene: TRBD1
V gene: TRBV24-1
J gene: TRBJ1-1
CDR3 DNA: TGTGCCACCAGTGATACTCGACAGGGGGCATACACTGAAGCTTTCTTT
CDR3 protein: CATSDTRQGAYTEAFF

clone size: -
D gene: -
V gene: TRBV5-1
J gene: TRBJ2-5
CDR3 DNA: TGCGCCAGCAGCCCAACCGGGGGAGGAGAGACCCAGTACTTC
CDR3 protein: CASSPTGGGETQYF

clone size: -
D gene: TRBD1
V gene: TRBV27
J gene: TRBJ1-5
CDR3 DNA: TGTGCCAGCAGTTTATACGGGACAGGGGATTTATATAGCAATCAGCCCCAGCATTTT
CDR3 protein: CASSLYGTGDLYSNQPQHF

clone size: -
D gene: -
V gene: TRBV27
J gene: TRBJ2-1
CDR3 DNA: TGTGCCAGCAGTTTAGAAGGCGGGGTGAGACAGTTCTTC
CDR3 protein: CASSLEGGVRQFF

clone size: -
D gene: TRBD1
V gene: TRBV6-5
J gene: TRBJ1-5
CDR3 DNA: TGTGCCAGCAGCCCGACAGGGCTATCGAATCAGCCCCAGCATTTT
CDR3 protein: CASSPTGLSNQPQHF

clone size: -
D gene: -
V gene: TRBV18
J gene: TRBJ2-5
CDR3 DNA: TGTGCCAGCTCCCCCAAGGAGGAGACCCAGTACTTC
CDR3 protein: CASSPKEETQYF

clone size: -
D gene: TRBD2
V gene: TRBV6-1
J gene: TRBJ2-5
CDR3 DNA: TGTGCCAGCAGTGAAGGCGCTAGCGGAGGCAAACAAGAGACCCAGTACTTC
CDR3 protein: CASSEGASGGKQETQYF

clone size: once
D gene: TRBD1
V gene: TRBV27
J gene: TRBJ1-1
CDR3 DNA: TGTGCCAGCAGTTTAGGGACAGCATCTTCATCTTTCTTT
CDR3 protein: CASSLGTASSSFF

clone size: -
D gene: -
V gene: TRBV6-5
J gene: TRBJ2-4
CDR3 DNA: TGTGCCAGCAACAGGGACGTGAGGGTTCAGTACTTC
CDR3 protein: CASNRDVRVQYF

clone size: -
D gene: -
V gene: TRBV5-5
J gene: TRBJ1-1
CDR3 DNA: TGTGCCAGCAGCTTAACGAGTTCTGAAGCTTTCTTT
CDR3 protein: CASSLTSSEAFF

clone size: -
D gene: -
V gene: TRBV3-1/TRBV3-2
J gene: TRBJ1-2
CDR3 DNA: TGTGCCAGCAGCCCTTCCCCGCCCCTCAGCTATGGCTACACCTTC
CDR3 protein: CASSPSPPLSYGYTF

clone size: -
D gene: -
V gene: TRBV29-1
J gene: TRBJ1-2
CDR3 DNA: TGCAGCCTATTCGAGGACACCGCTAACTATGGCTACACCTTC
CDR3 protein: CSLFEDTANYGYTF

clone size: -
D gene: TRBD1
V gene: TRBV9
J gene: TRBJ1-1
CDR3 DNA: TGTGCCAGCAGTACAGGGGTTGGTACTGAAGCTTTCTTT
CDR3 protein: CASSTGVGTEAFF

clone size: -
D gene: -
V gene: TRBV7-2
J gene: TRBJ1-2
CDR3 DNA: TGTGCCAGCAGCTCAACCCTAGGGGTCTATGGCTACACCTTC
CDR3 protein: CASSSTLGVYGYTF

clone size: -
D gene: -
V gene: TRBV5-4
J gene: TRBJ2-5
CDR3 DNA: TGTGCCAGCAGCCCCGACGGGGAAGAGACCCAGTACTTC
CDR3 protein: CASSPDGEETQYF

clone size: once
D gene: TRBD1
V gene: TRBV15
J gene: TRBJ1-2
CDR3 DNA: TGTGCCACCAGCCCTGGGACAGGGGTCGGCTACACCTTC
CDR3 protein: CATSPGTGVGYTF

clone size: -
D gene: -
V gene: TRBV27
J gene: TRBJ1-1
CDR3 DNA: TGTGCCAGCAGTTTATCATGGGGGGTGCACACTGAAGCTTTCTTT
CDR3 protein: CASSLSWGVHTEAFF

clone size: few
D gene: TRBD1
V gene: TRBV15
J gene: TRBJ2-1
CDR3 DNA: TGTGCCACCAGCAGAGTGGGGACAGGGGGGGATGAGCAGTTCTTC
CDR3 protein: CATSRVGTGGDEQFF

clone size: -
D gene: -
V gene: TRBV24-1
J gene: TRBJ2-2
CDR3 DNA: TGTGCCGCCACTAACCCAGGGGCGAACACCGGGGAGCTGTTTTTT
CDR3 protein: CAATNPGANTGELFF

clone size: few
D gene: TRBD2
V gene: TRBV11-2
J gene: TRBJ2-2
CDR3 DNA: TGTGCCAGCAGACCCGAACTAGCGGGAGGCACCGGGGAGCTGTTTTTT
CDR3 protein: CASRPELAGGTGELFF

clone size: -
D gene: -
V gene: TRBV9
J gene: TRBJ1-3
CDR3 DNA: TGTGCCAGCAGCCCTCGAGGGGGGGCTGGAAACACCATATATTTT
CDR3 protein: CASSPRGGAGNTIYF

clone size: -
D gene: TRBD2
V gene: TRBV5-1
J gene: TRBJ2-3
CDR3 DNA: TGCGCCAGCAGCTTGCCCGGGGGGGCGATAGATACGCAGTATTTT
CDR3 protein: CASSLPGGAIDTQYF

clone size: -
D gene: -
V gene: TRBV5-8
J gene: TRBJ2-4
CDR3 DNA: TGTGCCAGTGGCCGTAGAGGCGCTAACATTCAGTACTTC
CDR3 protein: CASGRRGANIQYF

clone size: -
D gene: -
V gene: TRBV28
J gene: TRBJ2-2
CDR3 DNA: TGTGCCAGCAGTTTAGACTGGCGCGGGGAGCTGTTTTTT
CDR3 protein: CASSLDWRGELFF

clone size: -
D gene: TRBD1
V gene: TRBV5-1
J gene: TRBJ2-3
CDR3 DNA: TGCGCCAGCAGTTTAGACAGGGGGCGGGCACTGCATACAGATACGCAGTATTTT
CDR3 protein: CASSLDRGRALHTDTQYF

clone size: -
D gene: TRBD1
V gene: TRBV18
J gene: TRBJ1-3
CDR3 DNA: TGTGCCAGCTCACCACGACAGGGGGACGGAAACACCATATATTTT
CDR3 protein: CASSPRQGDGNTIYF

clone size: -
D gene: -
V gene: TRBV7-2
J gene: TRBJ1-2
CDR3 DNA: TGTGCCAGCAGCTTATTGGGTCAGGGAAACCTCTATGGCTACACCTTC
CDR3 protein: CASSLLGQGNLYGYTF

clone size: once
D gene: -
V gene: TRBV13
J gene: TRBJ2-7
CDR3 DNA: TGTGCCAGCGGAGAGTCCTACGAGCAGTACTTC
CDR3 protein: CASGESYEQYF

clone size: -
D gene: -
V gene: TRBV6-1
J gene: TRBJ1-2
CDR3 DNA: TGTGCCAGCAGTGAAGTCGGGACCGGGAGCGATGGCTACACCTTC
CDR3 protein: CASSEVGTGSDGYTF

clone size: once
D gene: TRBD1
V gene: TRBV2
J gene: TRBJ2-5
CDR3 DNA: TGTGCCAGCAGTGGTGACAGGGACGAAGAGACCCAGTACTTC
CDR3 protein: CASSGDRDEETQYF

clone size: -
D gene: TRBD1
V gene: TRBV5-1
J gene: TRBJ2-2
CDR3 DNA: TGCGCCAGCAGCTGGCAGGGGGCGGTTTACACCGGGGAGCTGTTTTTT
CDR3 protein: CASSWQGAVYTGELFF

clone size: -
D gene: -
V gene: TRBV7-9
J gene: TRBJ2-2
CDR3 DNA: TGTGCCAGCAGCTTTAATAAAGGGGTGACCGCGAACACCGGGGAGCTGTTTTTT
CDR3 protein: CASSFNKGVTANTGELFF

clone size: -
D gene: TRBD1
V gene: TRBV7-9
J gene: TRBJ1-5
CDR3 DNA: TGTGCCAGCAGTTCCGGGACAGGGAGCAATCAGCCCCAGCATTTT
CDR3 protein: CASSSGTGSNQPQHF

clone size: -
D gene: TRBD2
V gene: TRBV18
J gene: TRBJ2-3
CDR3 DNA: TGTGCCAGCTCACAGCGGGGGGACAGCACAGATACGCAGTATTTT
CDR3 protein: CASSQRGDSTDTQYF

clone size: -
D gene: -
V gene: TRBV18
J gene: TRBJ2-7
CDR3 DNA: TGTGCCAGCTCACCCTCCGGGACACAAACCGAGCAGTACTTC
CDR3 protein: CASSPSGTQTEQYF

clone size: -
D gene: TRBD2
V gene: TRBV27
J gene: TRBJ2-1
CDR3 DNA: TGTGCCAGCAGTTTGATAAAAAGCGGGAGTGACAATGAGCAGTTCTTC
CDR3 protein: CASSLIKSGSDNEQFF

clone size: -
D gene: TRBD1
V gene: TRBV3-1/TRBV3-2
J gene: TRBJ2-2
CDR3 DNA: TGTGCCAGCAGCCCCCAGGGGGCGTTCGGGGAGCTGTTTTTT
CDR3 protein: CASSPQGAFGELFF

clone size: -
D gene: TRBD2
V gene: TRBV5-4
J gene: TRBJ2-5
CDR3 DNA: TGTGCCAGCAGCTCCTGGACTAGCGGAATAGAGACCCAGTACTTC
CDR3 protein: CASSSWTSGIETQYF

clone size: -
D gene: -
V gene: TRBV28
J gene: TRBJ1-2
CDR3 DNA: TGTGCCAGCAGTTTATTAACGGTTTTCTCGGGGTACTATGGCTACACCTTC
CDR3 protein: CASSLLTVFSGYYGYTF

clone size: -
D gene: TRBD1
V gene: TRBV28
J gene: TRBJ2-5
CDR3 DNA: TGTGCCAGCAGCGTGACAGGGGGCGCGTCCGAGACCCAGTACTTC
CDR3 protein: CASSVTGGASETQYF

clone size: -
D gene: -
V gene: TRBV9
J gene: TRBJ2-7
CDR3 DNA: TGTGCCAGCAGCGTCGGGGAAAGCTCCTACGAGCAGTACTTC
CDR3 protein: CASSVGESSYEQYF

clone size: once
D gene: -
V gene: TRBV5-1
J gene: TRBJ2-2
CDR3 DNA: TGCGCCAGCAGACCACTATACCCCGGGGAGCTGTTTTTT
CDR3 protein: CASRPLYPGELFF

clone size: -
D gene: -
V gene: TRBV28
J gene: TRBJ2-7
CDR3 DNA: TGTGCCAGCAGTTCCGGAGGGACAGCCAACTACGAGCAGTACTTC
CDR3 protein: CASSSGGTANYEQYF

clone size: few
D gene: -
V gene: TRBV9
J gene: TRBJ2-3
CDR3 DNA: TGTGCCAGCAGTGCGACAGGAAACACAGATACGCAGTATTTT
CDR3 protein: CASSATGNTDTQYF

clone size: -
D gene: -
V gene: TRBV20-1
J gene: TRBJ1-1
CDR3 DNA: TGCAGTGCTGGGGCTGCTGAAGCTTTCTTT
CDR3 protein: CSAGAAEAFF

clone size: once
D gene: TRBD1
V gene: TRBV4-1
J gene: TRBJ2-1
CDR3 DNA: TGCGCCAGCAGCCAGATCGGGACAGGGAAGGACAATGAGCAGTTCTTC
CDR3 protein: CASSQIGTGKDNEQFF

clone size: -
D gene: TRBD2
V gene: TRBV13
J gene: TRBJ2-7
CDR3 DNA: TGTGCCAGCAGCCCTAGCGGGGGAGCCTACGAGCAGTACTTC
CDR3 protein: CASSPSGGAYEQYF

clone size: -
D gene: TRBD2
V gene: TRBV28
J gene: TRBJ2-1
CDR3 DNA: TGTGCCAGCAGTTCTTTAAGCGGAGCGGGGGGAAACTACAATGAGCAGTTCTTC
CDR3 protein: CASSSLSGAGGNYNEQFF

clone size: -
D gene: TRBD1
V gene: TRBV3-1/TRBV3-2
J gene: TRBJ2-2
CDR3 DNA: TGTGCCAGCAGCGCAGACCGAACAGGGGAGTGGGAGCTGTTTTTT
CDR3 protein: CASSADRTGEWELFF

clone size: -
D gene: TRBD1
V gene: TRBV7-9
J gene: TRBJ2-5
CDR3 DNA: TGTGCCAGCAGCCGAGGACAGGGCGGGGAGACCCAGTACTTC
CDR3 protein: CASSRGQGGETQYF

clone size: -
D gene: TRBD2
V gene: TRBV3-1/TRBV3-2
J gene: TRBJ2-5
CDR3 DNA: TGTGCCAGCAGCCAAGGTCGCGGGAGGGCCGATCCCCAGTACTTC
CDR3 protein: CASSQGRGRADPQYF